The entry below gives a single TCR beta chain sequence along with its context. Its antigen is as yet unknown. The sample belongs to a study of circulating and synovial CD4+ cells in juvenile arthritis. Sequencing used immunoSEQ multiplex PCR; TCRdb keeps in-frame clones, though not all of them. The sample carries 2,500 to 3,000 clones, more than 75% recorded once. Study observations and caveats: Measured synovium overlap likely understates the true shared repertoire. Circulating pathogenic-like lymphocytes shared a substantially higher fraction of CDR3 sequences with synovium than bulk blood.

The CDR3 contains 15 residues. Between the trimmed V and J ends, which lost 8 bases and 4 bases, there was a span of 20 bases. Germline CDR1 reads MDHEN; CDR2 reads SYDVKM. Cells came from less than 10 mL of blood per patient. Sorted cells were HLA-DR+CD14-CD3+CD4+CD25low/- peripheral blood cells. Material: HLA-DR+ CD4+ T cells from blood. The subset denotes: circulating pathogenic-like lymphocytes, sorted as HLA-DR+CD14-CD3+CD4+CD25low/- blood T cells. The rearrangement links TRBV28 to TRBJ1-2; the D gene is possibly TRBD1 (6 bases). This TCR was sampled from a human donor with juvenile idiopathic arthritis. DNA for the CDR3: TGTGCCAGCGGGGAGGGGGGGGCGCAGGGCTATGGCTACACCTTC. Translation gives CASGEGGAQGYGYTF.